This T cell receptor (beta chain) was obtained from a study of post-analysis software for immune sequencing data. Study-wide points: About five TRBV segments were more frequent in patients than controls; TRBV5-6, TRBV5-1 and TRBV20-1 belonged to this group.

As regards this clonotype: Its antigen is not known.

Unique molecular identifiers tagged the TCR beta cDNA libraries. TCRdb redid the calling of the PCR reads with MiXCR, one entry per CDR3 protein. The repertoire consists of roughly 600,000 distinct CDR3 sequences, with roughly 40% occurring once and the leading ten covering more than 1.5%. J was trimmed by 10 bases and V by 0 bases; bases with no gene match: 7. Per the germline V gene, CDR1 is ENHRY and CDR2 is SYGVKD. The CDR3 loop spans 14 amino acids. Sequenced material: blood. The chain couples TRBV10-3 to TRBJ2-3; 7 bases agree with TRBD2. The TCR sequence derives from a girl between 5 and 17 years old with multiple sclerosis. CDR3: CAISESLAARAQYF. The CDR3 DNA is TGTGCCATCAGTGAGTCGCTAGCGGCTCGGGCGCAGTATTTT.